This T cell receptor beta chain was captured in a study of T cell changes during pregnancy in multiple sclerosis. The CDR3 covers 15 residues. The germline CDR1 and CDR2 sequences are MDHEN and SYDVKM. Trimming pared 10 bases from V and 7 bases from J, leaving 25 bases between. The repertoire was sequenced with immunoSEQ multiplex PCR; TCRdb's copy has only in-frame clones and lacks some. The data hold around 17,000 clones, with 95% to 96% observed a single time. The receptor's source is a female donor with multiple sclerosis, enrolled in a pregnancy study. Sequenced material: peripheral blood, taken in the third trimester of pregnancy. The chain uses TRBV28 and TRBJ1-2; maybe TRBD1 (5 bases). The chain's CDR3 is CAIKYGETGGSGYTF. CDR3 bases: TGTGCCATCAAGTATGGCGAGACTGGGGGGAGTGGCTACACCTTC.